This T cell receptor (beta chain) was observed in a study of CD8 T cells in Susac syndrome. Random-hexamer reverse transcription was applied to about 0.5 to 1 ug RNA. immunoSEQ multiplex PCR amplified TCR beta CDR3 across 54 Vbeta, 13 Jbeta. TCRdb fed the immunoSEQ multiplex PCR reads into MiXCR, producing one record per CDR3 protein. This table has 150,000 to 200,000 distinct CDR3 sequences, roughly 92% appearing once. TCR beta sequencing covered blood CD8+ and CD4+ T cells. Healthy donors formed controls matched for age and sex. CD8+ and CD4+ T cells were negatively isolated; TEMRA cells were FACS-enriched. Germline lookup yields CDR1 SGHTA and CDR2 FQGNSA. The V gene lost 5 bases and the J gene lost 4 bases, with 11 bases spanning the gap. The CDR3 runs to 13 residues.

This TCR was recovered from a human donor in good health. The chain is built from TRBV7-2 and TRBJ1-2; D is uncertain. The sequenced sample consisted of CD4+ T cells from PBMCs. The CDR3 region is CASSRTGSYGYTF. The CDR3 nucleotides read TGTGCCAGCAGCCGCACGGGATCCTATGGCTACACCTTC.